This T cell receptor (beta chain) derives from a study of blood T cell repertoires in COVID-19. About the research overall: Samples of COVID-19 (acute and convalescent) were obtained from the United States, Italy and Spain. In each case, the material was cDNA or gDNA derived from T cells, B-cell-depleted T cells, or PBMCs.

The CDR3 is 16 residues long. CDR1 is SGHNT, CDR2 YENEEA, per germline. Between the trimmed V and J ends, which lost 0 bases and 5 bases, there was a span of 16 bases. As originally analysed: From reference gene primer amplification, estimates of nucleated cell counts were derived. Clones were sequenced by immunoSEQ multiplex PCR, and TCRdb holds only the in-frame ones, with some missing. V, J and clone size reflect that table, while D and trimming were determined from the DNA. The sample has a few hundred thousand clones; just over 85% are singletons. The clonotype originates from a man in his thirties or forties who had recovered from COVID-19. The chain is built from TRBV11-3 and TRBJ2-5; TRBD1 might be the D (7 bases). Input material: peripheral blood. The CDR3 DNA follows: TGTGCCAGCAGCTTAGAGCTAGGGGGCGGAGGGGAGACCCAGTACTTC. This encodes CASSLELGGGGETQYF.